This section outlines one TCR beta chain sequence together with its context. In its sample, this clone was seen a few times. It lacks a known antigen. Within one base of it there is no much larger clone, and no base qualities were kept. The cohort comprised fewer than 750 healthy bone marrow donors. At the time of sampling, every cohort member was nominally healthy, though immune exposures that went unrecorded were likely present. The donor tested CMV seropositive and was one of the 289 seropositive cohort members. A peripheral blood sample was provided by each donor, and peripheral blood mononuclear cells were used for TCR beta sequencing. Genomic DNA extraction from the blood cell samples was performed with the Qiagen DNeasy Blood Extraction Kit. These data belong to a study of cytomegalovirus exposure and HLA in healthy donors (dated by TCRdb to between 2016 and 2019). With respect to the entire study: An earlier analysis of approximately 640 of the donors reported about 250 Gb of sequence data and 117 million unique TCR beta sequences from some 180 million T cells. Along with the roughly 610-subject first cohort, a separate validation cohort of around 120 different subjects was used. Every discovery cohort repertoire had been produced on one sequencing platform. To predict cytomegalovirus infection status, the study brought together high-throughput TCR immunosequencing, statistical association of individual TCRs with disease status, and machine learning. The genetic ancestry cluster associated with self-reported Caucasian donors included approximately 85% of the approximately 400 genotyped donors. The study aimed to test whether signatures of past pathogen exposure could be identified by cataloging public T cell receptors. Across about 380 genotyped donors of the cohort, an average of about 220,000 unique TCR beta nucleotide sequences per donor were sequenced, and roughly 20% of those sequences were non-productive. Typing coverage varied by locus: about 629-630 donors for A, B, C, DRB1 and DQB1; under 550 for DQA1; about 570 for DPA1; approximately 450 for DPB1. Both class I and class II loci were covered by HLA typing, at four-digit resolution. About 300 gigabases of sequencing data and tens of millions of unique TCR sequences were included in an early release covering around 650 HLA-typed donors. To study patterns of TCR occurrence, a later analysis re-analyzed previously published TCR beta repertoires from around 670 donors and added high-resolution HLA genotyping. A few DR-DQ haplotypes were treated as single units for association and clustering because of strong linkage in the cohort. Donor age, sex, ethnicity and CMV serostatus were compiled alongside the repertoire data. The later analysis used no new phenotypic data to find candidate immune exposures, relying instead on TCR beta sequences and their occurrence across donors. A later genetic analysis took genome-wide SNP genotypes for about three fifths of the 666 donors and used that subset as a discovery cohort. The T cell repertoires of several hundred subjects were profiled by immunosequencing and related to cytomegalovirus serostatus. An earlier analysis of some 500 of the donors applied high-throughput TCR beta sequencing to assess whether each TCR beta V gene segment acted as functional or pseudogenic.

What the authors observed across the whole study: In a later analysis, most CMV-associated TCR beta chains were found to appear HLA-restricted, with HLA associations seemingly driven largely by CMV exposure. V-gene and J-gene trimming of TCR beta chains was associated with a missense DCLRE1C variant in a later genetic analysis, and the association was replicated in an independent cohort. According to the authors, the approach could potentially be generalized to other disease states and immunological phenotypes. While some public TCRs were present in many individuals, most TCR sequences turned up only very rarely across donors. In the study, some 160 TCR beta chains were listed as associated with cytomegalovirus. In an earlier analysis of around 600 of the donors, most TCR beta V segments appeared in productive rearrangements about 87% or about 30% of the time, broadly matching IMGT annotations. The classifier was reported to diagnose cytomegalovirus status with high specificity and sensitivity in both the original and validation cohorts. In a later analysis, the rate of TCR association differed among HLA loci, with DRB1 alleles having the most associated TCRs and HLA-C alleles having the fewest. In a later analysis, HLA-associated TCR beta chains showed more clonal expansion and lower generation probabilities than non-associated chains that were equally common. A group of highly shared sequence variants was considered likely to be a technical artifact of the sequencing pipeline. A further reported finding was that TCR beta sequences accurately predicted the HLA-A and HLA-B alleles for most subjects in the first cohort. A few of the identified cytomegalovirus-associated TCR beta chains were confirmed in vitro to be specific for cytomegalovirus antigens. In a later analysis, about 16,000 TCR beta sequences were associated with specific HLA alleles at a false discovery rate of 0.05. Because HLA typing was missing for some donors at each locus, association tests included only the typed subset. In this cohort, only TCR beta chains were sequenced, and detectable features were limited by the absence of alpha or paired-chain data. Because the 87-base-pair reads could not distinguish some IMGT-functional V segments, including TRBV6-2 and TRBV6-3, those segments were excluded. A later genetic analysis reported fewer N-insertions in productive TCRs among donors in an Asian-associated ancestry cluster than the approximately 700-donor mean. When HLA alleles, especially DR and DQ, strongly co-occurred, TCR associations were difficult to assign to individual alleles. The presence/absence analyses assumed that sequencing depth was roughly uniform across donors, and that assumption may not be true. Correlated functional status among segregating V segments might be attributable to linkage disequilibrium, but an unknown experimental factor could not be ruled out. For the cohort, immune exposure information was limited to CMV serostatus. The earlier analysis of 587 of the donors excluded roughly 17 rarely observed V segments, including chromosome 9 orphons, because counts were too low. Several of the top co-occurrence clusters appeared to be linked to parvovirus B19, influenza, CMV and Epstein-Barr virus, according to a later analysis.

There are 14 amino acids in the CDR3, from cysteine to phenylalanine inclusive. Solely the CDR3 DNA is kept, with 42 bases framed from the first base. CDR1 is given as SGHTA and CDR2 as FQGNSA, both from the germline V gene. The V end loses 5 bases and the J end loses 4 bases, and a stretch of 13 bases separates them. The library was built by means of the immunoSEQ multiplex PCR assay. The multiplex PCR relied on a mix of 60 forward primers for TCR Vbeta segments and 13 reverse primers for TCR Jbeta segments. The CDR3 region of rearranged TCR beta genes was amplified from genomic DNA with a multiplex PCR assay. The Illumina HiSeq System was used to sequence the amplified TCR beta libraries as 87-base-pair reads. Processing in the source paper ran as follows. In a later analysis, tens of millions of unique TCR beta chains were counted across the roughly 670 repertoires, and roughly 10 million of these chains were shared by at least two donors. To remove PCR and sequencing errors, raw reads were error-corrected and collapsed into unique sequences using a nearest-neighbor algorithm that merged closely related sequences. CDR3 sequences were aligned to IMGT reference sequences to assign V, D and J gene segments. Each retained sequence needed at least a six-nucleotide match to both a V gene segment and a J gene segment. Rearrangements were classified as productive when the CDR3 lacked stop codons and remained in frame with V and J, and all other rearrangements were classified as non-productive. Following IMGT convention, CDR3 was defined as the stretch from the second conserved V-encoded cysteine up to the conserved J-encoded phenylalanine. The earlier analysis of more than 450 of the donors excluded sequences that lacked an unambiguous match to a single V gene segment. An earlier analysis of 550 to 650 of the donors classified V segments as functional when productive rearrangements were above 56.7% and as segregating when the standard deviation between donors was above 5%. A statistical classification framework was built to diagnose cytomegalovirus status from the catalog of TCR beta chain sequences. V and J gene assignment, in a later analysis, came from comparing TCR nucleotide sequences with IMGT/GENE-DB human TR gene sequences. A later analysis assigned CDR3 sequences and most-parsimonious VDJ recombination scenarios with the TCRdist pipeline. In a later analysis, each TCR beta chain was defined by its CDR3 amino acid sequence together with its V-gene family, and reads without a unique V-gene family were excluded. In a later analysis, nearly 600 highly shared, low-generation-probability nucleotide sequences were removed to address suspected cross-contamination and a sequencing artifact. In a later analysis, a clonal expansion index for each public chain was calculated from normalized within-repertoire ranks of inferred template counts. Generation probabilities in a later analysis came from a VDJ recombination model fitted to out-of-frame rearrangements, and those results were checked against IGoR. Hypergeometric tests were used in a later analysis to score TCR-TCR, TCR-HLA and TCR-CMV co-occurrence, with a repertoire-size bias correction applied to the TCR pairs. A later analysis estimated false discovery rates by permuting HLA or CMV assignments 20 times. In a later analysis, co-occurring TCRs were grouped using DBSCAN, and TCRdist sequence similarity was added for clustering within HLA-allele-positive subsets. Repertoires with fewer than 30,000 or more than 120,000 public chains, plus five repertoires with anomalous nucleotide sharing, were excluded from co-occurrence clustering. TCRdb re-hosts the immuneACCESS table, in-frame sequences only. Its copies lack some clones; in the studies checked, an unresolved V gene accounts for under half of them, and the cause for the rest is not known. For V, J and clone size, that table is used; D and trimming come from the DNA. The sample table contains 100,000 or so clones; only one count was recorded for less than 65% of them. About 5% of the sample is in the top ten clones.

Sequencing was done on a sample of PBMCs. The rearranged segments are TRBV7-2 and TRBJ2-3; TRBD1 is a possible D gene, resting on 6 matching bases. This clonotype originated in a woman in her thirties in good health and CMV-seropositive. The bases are TGTGCCAGCAGCCCGGACAGAACGTCAGATACGCAGTATTTT. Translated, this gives CASSPDRTSDTQYF.